This entry lists 2 T cell receptor beta chains sequenced from one sample in a study of cytomegalovirus exposure and HLA in healthy donors. Primers for the PCR totalled 60 Vbeta and 13 Jbeta. The method was immunoSEQ multiplex PCR; TCRdb's version includes in-frame clones alone and lacks a portion of them. The profile shows under 95,000 clones, about three quarters of them singletons. What was sequenced was PBMCs. All receptors derive from a male donor in good health and CMV-seronegative.

This chain connects TRBV11-2 to TRBJ2-1, with 8 nucleotides matching TRBD1. The J segment lost 8 bases and the V segment lost 1 base, leaving 10 bases of the junction unmatched. The CDR3 sequence is 16 residues long. Germline V gene sequence: CDR1 SGHAT, CDR2 FQNNGV. The CDR3, as DNA: TGTGCCAGCAGCTTAGGGGGCAGGGGGCAGGTAGATGAGCAGTTCTTC. Protein product: CASSLGGRGQVDEQFF.

This chain links TRBV19 with TRBJ1-2; D is unclear. CDR3 length: 12 residues. Between the trimmed V and J ends, which lost 5 bases and 4 bases, there was a span of 8 bases. Germline V gene lookup returns CDR1 LNHDA and CDR2 SQIVND (reference sequence). CDR3 region: CASSARIYGYTF. The CDR3 nucleotides are TGTGCCAGTAGTGCCAGGATCTATGGCTACACCTTC.